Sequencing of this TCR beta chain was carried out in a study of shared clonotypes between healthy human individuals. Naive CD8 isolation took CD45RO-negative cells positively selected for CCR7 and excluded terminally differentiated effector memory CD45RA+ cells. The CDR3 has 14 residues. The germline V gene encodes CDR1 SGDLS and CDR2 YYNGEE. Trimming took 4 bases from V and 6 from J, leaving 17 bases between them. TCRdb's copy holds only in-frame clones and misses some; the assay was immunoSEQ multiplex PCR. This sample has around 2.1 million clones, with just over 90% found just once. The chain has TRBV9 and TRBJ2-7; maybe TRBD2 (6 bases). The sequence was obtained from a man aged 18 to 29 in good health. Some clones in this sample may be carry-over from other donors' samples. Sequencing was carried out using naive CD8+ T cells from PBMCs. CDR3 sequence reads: CASSPWTNDGEQYF. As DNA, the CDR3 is TGTGCCAGCAGCCCCTGGACTAATGATGGCGAGCAGTACTTC.